This TCR beta chain was sequenced during a study of T cells in Graves' hyperthyroidism and ophthalmopathy (dated by TCRdb to the late 2010s). Regarding the complete study: To identify TCR V-J signatures that set the groups apart, the researchers used a discovery cohort of 100 patients, made up of under 50 with Graves' ophthalmopathy and 57 with stable Graves' hyperthyroidism. The paper describes TCR Vbeta CDR3 sequencing of 135 peripheral blood samples, made up of roughly 45 ophthalmopathy patients, 70 to 75 hyperthyroidism patients and about 17 progressor patients. In several Graves' hyperthyroidism patients, the study also compared T-cell repertoires from thyroid tissue with T-cell repertoires from blood. For training and testing, the approximately 97 patients in the discovery cohort were randomly divided in a 7:3 ratio. Prospective prediction of ophthalmopathy was tested in an independent validation cohort of approximately 18 hyperthyroidism patients and 17 patients who later progressed to ophthalmopathy. After sampling, hyperthyroidism patients received methimazole starting at 30 mg daily, and ophthalmopathy patients received high-dose intravenous methylprednisolone. Paper-wide results and their limitations: Most expanded thyroid clonotypes (frequency above 0.001) were also detected in blood, a finding suggesting that blood repertoires may reflect thyroid immune responses. No statistical method was used to set the sample size in advance, and investigators knew the group allocation. Ophthalmopathy was separated from stable hyperthyroidism by a 13 V-J signature model, with approximately 90% sensitivity and approximately 84% specificity obtained in cross-validation and 80%/75% obtained in testing. During validation, the model predicted progression to ophthalmopathy a median of roughly 7.1 months ahead of onset, with more than 55% sensitivity and almost 75% specificity.

Amplification of TCR beta CDR3 regions was carried out from RNA transcripts. The first round of RT-PCR for the TCR CDR3 was performed with the HTBI primer set and the Qiagen OneStep RT-PCR kit. Libraries were constructed in a second round of multiplex PCR, after which size selection and purification were carried out. Libraries were sequenced paired-end with 100 bp reads on an Illumina HiSeq2000. From the authors' description of their analysis: SOAPnuke was used to process the raw data, with reads discarded if the reads contained adapters or uncalled bases, had a mean Phred below 15, or lacked an exact constant-primer or identifier match. COPE v1.2.5 was used to merge the high-quality paired reads, and each unique nucleotide sequence was defined as a clonotype. MiTCR v1.1 was used to align clonotypes to the IMGT TRBV, TRBD and TRBJ reference segments. Only V-J combinations with frequency above 0.0001, covering 99% to 99.2% of repertoires, were analysed. A TCS score was defined as the ratio of F50 (clonal expansion) to E x V (chaos), with BLOSUM62-based TCRdist applied between CDR3 peptides within each V-J. Welch's t-statistics and random forest reduced roughly 500 V-J features to 10 to 15, which were used in a naive Bayes classifier (R e1071). The Morisita-Horn index was used to measure how similar the thyroid and blood repertoires were. Using fastp trimming at Q25 and MiXCR clonotype assembly, TCRdb reanalyzed the public sequencing data and kept in-frame beta chains. Every distinct CDR3 protein forms one entry, paired with its most common genes and DNA. In this record, the V and J calls reflect TCRdb's handling and not the investigators' own analysis. The sample records 610,000 or so distinct CDR3 sequences, more than 45% of which are singletons. Roughly 8.2% of the sample rests with the top ten.

Via the germline V gene, CDR1 is SQVTM and CDR2 ANQGSEA. Trimming takes 8 bases off V and 2 bases off J; junction bases not matched to a gene: 18. The CDR3 numbers 16 residues from cysteine through phenylalanine. Just the 48-base CDR3 DNA is kept, in frame starting at base 1. In the case of this clonotype: Which antigen it targets is not known. No base qualities exist here, and no much larger clone lies one base off it.

A patient counted as having stable Graves' hyperthyroidism if no progression to ophthalmopathy occurred over 18 months of follow-up. The hyperthyroidism patients were between 18 and 65 years old and newly diagnosed, with a disease duration of less than 2 months. The study excluded patients with uncontrolled infections, other autoimmune diseases, pregnancy or lactation. Clinical symptoms, serum thyroxine and TRAb, thyroid ultrasound, and orbital computed tomography formed the basis for the diagnoses. Total RNA was extracted using Trizol reagent, and RNA quality was assessed on an Agilent 2100 Bioanalyzer.

The TCR comes from a woman younger than 30 with Graves' hyperthyroidism. The chain uses TRBV29-1 and TRBJ2-7, and TRBD1 aligns with 7 junction nucleotides. Material: peripheral blood or thyroid tissue (not recorded which). The CDR3 reads CSSPPLSRQGAYEQYF. Read as DNA, the sequence is TGCAGCTCACCACCTCTGAGCCGACAGGGTGCCTACGAGCAGTACTTC.